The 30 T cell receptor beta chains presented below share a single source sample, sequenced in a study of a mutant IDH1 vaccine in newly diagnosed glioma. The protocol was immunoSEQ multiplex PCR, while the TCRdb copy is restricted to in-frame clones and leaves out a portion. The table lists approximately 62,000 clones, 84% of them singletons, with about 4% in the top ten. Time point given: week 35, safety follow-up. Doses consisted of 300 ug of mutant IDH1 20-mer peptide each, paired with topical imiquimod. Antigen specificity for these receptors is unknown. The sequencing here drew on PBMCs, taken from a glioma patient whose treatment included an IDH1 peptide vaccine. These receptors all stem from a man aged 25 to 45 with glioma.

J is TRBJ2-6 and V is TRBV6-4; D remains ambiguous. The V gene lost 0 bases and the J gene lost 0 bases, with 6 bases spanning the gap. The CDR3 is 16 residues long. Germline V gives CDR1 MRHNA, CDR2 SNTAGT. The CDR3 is CASSDSPASGANVLTF. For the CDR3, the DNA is TGTGCCAGCAGTGACTCTCCCGCCTCTGGGGCCAACGTCCTGACTTTC.

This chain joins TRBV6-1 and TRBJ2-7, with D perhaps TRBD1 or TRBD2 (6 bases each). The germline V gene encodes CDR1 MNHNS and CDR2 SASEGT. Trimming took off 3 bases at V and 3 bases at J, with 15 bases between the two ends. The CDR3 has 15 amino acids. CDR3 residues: CASSEGWGASYEQYF. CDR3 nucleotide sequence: TGTGCCAGCAGTGAGGGATGGGGGGCGAGCTACGAGCAGTACTTC.

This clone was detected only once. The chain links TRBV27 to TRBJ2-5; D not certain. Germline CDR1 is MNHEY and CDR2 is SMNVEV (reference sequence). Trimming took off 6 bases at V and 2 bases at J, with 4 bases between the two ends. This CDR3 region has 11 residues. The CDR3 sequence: CASRGQETQYF. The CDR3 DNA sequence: TGTGCCAGCAGAGGACAAGAGACCCAGTACTTC.

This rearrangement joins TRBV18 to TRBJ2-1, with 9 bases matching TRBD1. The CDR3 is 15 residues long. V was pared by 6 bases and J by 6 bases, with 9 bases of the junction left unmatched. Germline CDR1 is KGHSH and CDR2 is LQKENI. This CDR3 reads CASSEGTGFFNEQFF. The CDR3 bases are TGTGCCAGCTCGGAGGGGACAGGGTTTTTCAATGAGCAGTTCTTC.

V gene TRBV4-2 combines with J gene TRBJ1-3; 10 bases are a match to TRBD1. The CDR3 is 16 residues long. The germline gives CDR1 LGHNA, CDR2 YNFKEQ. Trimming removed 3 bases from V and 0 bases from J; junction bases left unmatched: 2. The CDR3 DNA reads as TGTGCCAGCAGCCAGGACAGGGGGAGCTCTGGAAACACCATATATTTT. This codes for CASSQDRGSSGNTIYF.

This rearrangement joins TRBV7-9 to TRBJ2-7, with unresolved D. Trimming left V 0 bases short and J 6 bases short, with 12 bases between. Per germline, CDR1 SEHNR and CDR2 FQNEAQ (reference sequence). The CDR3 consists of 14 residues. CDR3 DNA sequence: TGTGCCAGCAGCTTAGCGGACCCCTGGGGCGAGCAGTACTTC. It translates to CASSLADPWGEQYF.

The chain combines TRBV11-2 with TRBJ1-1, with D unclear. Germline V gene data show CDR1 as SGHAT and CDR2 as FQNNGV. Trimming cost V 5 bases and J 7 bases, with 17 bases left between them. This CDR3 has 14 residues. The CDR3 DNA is TGTGCCAGCAGCCCCTCACTCCAGACTAATGAAGCTTTCTTT. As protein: CASSPSLQTNEAFF.

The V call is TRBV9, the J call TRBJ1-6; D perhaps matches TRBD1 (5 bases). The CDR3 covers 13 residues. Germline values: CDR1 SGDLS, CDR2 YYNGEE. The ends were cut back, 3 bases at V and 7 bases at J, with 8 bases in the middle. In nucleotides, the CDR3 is TGTGCCAGCAGCGGGGGGGTGAATTCACCCCTCCACTTT. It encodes CASSGGVNSPLHF.

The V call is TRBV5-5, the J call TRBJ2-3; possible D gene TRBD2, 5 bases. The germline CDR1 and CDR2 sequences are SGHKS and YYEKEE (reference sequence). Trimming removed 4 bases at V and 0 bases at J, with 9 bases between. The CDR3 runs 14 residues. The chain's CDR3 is CASSGGASTDTQYF. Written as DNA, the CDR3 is TGTGCCAGCAGCGGAGGAGCTAGCACAGATACGCAGTATTTT.

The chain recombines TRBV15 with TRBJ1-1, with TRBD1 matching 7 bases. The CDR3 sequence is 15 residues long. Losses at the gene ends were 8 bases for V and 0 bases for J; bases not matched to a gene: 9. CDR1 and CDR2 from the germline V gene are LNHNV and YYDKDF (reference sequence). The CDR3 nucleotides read TGTGCCACCTCGAGGGACAGAAATTTGAACACTGAAGCTTTCTTT. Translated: CATSRDRNLNTEAFF.

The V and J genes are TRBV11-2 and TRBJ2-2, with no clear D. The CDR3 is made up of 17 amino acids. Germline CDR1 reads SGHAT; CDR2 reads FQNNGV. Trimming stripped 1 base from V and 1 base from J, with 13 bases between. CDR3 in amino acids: CASSLVLGAGNTGELFF. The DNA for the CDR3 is TGTGCCAGCAGCTTAGTCCTCGGTGCAGGGAACACCGGGGAGCTGTTTTTT.

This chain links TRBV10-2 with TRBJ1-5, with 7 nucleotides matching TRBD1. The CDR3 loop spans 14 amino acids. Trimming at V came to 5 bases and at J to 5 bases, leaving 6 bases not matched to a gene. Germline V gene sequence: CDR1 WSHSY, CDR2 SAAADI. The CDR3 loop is CASSSPTGDQPQHF. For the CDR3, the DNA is TGCGCCAGCAGTTCCCCCACAGGGGATCAGCCCCAGCATTTT.

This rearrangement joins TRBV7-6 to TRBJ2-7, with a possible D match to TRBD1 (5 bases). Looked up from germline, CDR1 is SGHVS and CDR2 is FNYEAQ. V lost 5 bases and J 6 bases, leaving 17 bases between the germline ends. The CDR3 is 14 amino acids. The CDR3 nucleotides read TGTGCCAGCAGCCGTTGGTTACACGACAGCGAGCAGTACTTC. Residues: CASSRWLHDSEQYF.

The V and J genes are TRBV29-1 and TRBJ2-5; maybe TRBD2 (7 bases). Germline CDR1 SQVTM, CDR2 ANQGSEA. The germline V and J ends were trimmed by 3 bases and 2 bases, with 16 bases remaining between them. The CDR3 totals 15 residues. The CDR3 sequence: CSVEGGTPLQETQYF. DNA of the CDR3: TGCAGCGTTGAGGGGGGGACACCCCTACAAGAGACCCAGTACTTC.

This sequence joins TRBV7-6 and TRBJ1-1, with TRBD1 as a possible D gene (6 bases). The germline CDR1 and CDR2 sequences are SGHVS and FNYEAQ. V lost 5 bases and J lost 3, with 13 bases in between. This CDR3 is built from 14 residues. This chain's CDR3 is CASSTRNRDTEAFF. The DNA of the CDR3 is TGTGCCAGCAGCACCCGGAACAGGGACACTGAAGCTTTCTTT.

In nucleotides, the CDR3 is TGTGCCAGCAGCTTTGGTGGGGTTAACACCGGGGAGCTGTTTTTT. Translated: CASSFGGVNTGELFF. The chain is built from TRBV5-4 and TRBJ2-2; D remains ambiguous. The length of the CDR3 is 15 residues. Trimming stripped 2 bases from V and 2 bases from J, with 10 bases between. CDR1 is SGHNT, CDR2 YYREEE, per germline (reference sequence).

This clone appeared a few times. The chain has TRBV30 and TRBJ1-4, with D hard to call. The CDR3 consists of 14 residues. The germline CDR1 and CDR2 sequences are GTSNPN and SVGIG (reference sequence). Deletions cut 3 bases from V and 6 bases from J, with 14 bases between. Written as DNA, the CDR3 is TGTGCCTGGAGGTTCTGGGGTTTGGATGAAAAACTGTTTTTT. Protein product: CAWRFWGLDEKLFF.

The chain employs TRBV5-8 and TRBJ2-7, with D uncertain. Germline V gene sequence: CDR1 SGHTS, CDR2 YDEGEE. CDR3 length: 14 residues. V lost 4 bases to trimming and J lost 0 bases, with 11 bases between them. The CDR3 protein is CASSTDSSSYEQYF. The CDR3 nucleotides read TGTGCCAGCAGCACCGACTCAAGCTCCTACGAGCAGTACTTC.

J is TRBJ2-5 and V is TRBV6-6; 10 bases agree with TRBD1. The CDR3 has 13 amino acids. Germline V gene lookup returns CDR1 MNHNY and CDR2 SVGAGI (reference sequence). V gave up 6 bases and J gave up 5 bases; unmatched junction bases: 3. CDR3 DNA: TGTGCCAGCAGACGGGGACAGGGGGAGACCCAGTACTTC. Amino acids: CASRRGQGETQYF.

Written as DNA, the CDR3 is TGTGCCAGCACTTTGGGAGGATCCTACGAGCAGTACTTC. Its protein is CASTLGGSYEQYF. The chain carries TRBV28 and TRBJ2-7, with a possible D match to TRBD2 (6 bases). The CDR3 totals 13 residues. CDR1 is MDHEN and CDR2 is SYDVKM in the germline V gene. Trimming stripped 7 bases from V and 1 base from J, with 11 bases between.

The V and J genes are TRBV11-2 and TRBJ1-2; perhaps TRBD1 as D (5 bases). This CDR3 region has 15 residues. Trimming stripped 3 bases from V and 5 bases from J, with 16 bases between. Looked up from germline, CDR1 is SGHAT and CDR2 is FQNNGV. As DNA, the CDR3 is TGTGCCAGCAGCTTCCCCCGGGGCGGAAAGTATGGCTACACCTTC. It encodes CASSFPRGGKYGYTF.

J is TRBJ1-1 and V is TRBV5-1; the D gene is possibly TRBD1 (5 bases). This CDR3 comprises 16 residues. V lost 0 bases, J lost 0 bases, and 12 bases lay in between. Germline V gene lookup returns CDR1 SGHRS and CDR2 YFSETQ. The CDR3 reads CASSLVDQGVNTEAFF. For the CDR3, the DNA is TGCGCCAGCAGCTTGGTTGATCAGGGTGTGAACACTGAAGCTTTCTTT.

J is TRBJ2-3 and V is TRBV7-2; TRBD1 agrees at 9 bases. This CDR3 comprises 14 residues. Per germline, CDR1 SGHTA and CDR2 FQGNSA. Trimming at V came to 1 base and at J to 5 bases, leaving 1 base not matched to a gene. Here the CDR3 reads CASSLDRGRDTQYF. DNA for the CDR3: TGTGCCAGCAGCTTAGACAGGGGGCGAGATACGCAGTATTTT.

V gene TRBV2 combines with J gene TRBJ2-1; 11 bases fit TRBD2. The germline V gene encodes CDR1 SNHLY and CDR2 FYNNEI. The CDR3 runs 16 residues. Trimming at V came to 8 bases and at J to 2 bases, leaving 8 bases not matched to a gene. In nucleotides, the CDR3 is TGTGCCAGCGTAGTAGCGGGGGGGCTGGCCTACAATGAGCAGTTCTTC. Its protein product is CASVVAGGLAYNEQFF. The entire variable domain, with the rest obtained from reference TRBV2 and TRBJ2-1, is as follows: EPEVTQTPSHQVTQMGQEVILRCVPISNHLYFYWYRQILGQKVEFLVSFYNNEISEKSEIFDDQFSVERPDGSNFTLKIRSTKLEDSAMYFCASVVAGGLAYNEQFFGPGTRLTVL.

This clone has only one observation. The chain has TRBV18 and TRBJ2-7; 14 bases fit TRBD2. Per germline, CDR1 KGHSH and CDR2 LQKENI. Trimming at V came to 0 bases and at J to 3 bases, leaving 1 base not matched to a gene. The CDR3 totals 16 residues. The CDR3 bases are TGTGCCAGCTCACCACCGGGGACTAGCGGGGGCTACGAGCAGTACTTC. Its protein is CASSPPGTSGGYEQYF.

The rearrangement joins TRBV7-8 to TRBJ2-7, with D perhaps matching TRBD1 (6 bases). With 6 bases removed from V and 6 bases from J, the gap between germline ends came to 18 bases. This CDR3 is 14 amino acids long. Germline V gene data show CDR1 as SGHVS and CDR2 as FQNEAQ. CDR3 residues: CASRDQGRVGEQYF. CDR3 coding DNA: TGTGCCAGCAGGGATCAGGGGAGAGTAGGCGAGCAGTACTTC.

CDR3 protein: CASRRRYYEQYF. CDR3 coding DNA: TGTGCCAGCAGGCGGCGTTACTACGAGCAGTACTTC. This chain connects TRBV5-6 to TRBJ2-7, with unresolved D. V lost 5 bases and J lost 3, with 9 bases in between. The germline V gene encodes CDR1 SGHDT and CDR2 YYEEEE. CDR3 length: 12 residues.

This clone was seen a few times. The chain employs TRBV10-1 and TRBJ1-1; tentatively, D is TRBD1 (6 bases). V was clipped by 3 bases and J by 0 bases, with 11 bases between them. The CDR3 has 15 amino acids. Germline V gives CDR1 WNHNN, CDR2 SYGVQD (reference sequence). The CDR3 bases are TGCGCCAGCAGTGATCGGACAGATTTGAACACTGAAGCTTTCTTT. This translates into CASSDRTDLNTEAFF.

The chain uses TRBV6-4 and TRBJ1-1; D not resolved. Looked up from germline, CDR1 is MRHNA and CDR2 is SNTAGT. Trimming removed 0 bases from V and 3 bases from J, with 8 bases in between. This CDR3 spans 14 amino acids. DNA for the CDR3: TGTGCCAGCAGTGACTCAAGACGGGACACTGAAGCTTTCTTT. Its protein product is CASSDSRRDTEAFF.

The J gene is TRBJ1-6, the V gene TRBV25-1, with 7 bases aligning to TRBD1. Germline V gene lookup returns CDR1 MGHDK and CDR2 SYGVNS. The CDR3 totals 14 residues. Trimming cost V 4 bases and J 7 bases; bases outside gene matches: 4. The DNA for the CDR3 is TGTGCCAGCAGTGCCCGACAGGGAAATTCACCCCTCCACTTT. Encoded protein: CASSARQGNSPLHF.